This T cell receptor beta chain was obtained from a study of cytomegalovirus exposure and HLA in healthy donors. Findings and limits, study-wide: Overall, approximately 150 TCR beta chains were annotated as cytomegalovirus-associated. CMV serostatus was the only recorded immune exposure for donors. Most TCR beta V segments were productive about 90% or about 30% of the time in an earlier analysis.

Comments on this clone: Its matching antigen is unknown.

The germline V and J ends were trimmed by 2 bases and 6 bases, with 15 bases remaining between them. The CDR3 has 14 residues. Per germline, CDR1 SGHRS and CDR2 YFSETQ. The PCR had 60 Vbeta and 13 Jbeta primers. Only in-frame clones appear in the TCRdb table, and some are missing; sequencing was by immunoSEQ multiplex PCR. In the table there are approximately 150,000 clones, more than 70% of which are singletons. Sequenced material: PBMCs. This chain joins TRBV5-1 and TRBJ2-7; D perhaps matches TRBD2 (6 bases). This clonotype originated in a man younger than 35 in good health and CMV-seropositive. CDR3 residues: CASSFGTPYGEQYF. In nucleotides, the CDR3 is TGCGCCAGCAGCTTTGGGACTCCTTATGGCGAGCAGTACTTC.